What follows are 15 T cell receptor beta chains derived from one specimen sequenced in a study of T cell repertoires in cytomegalovirus infection. TCRdb passed the reads through MiXCR, listing each CDR3 protein once. The sample shows hundreds of thousands of distinct CDR3 sequences, under 45% of them seen only once. Their target antigens are unknown. Sequences were derived from cultured PBMCs, sampled from culture after CMV antigen stimulation. These receptor sequences come from a human donor in good health (CMV status not recorded). Some clones in this sample may be carry-over from other donors' samples.

The rearrangement joins TRBV7-2 to TRBJ1-6; D is unresolved. Looked up from germline, CDR1 is SGHTA and CDR2 is FQGNSA. V lost 1 base to trimming and J lost 13 bases, with 14 bases between them. The CDR3 length is 14 residues. The CDR3 protein is CASSLVGGAGPLHF. CDR3 coding DNA: TGTGCCAGCAGCTTAGTCGGTGGCGCGGGGCCCCTCCACTTT.

The CDR3 loop is CASSPSAGTGNYEQYF. CDR3 sequence (DNA): TGTGCCAGTAGTCCATCCGCCGGGACAGGGAACTACGAGCAGTACTTC. The V and J genes are TRBV19 and TRBJ2-7, with 9 bases fitting TRBD1. Trimming took 5 bases from V and 3 from J; bases not matched to a gene: 11. The V gene's germline CDR1 is LNHDA and CDR2 SQIVND (reference sequence). The CDR3 totals 16 residues.

CDR3 nucleotide sequence: TGTGCCAGCACCCTGAGTGGTAATTCACCCCTCCACTTT. Translated, it gives CASTLSGNSPLHF. The genes are TRBV28 and TRBJ1-6; D gene uncertain. Trimming removed 7 bases from V and 6 bases from J, with 10 bases in between. The CDR3 is 13 amino acids. Germline loops: CDR1 MDHEN, CDR2 SYDVKM.

The V call is TRBV7-6, the J call TRBJ1-2; D is ambiguous. The germline V and J ends were trimmed by 5 bases and 0 bases, with 4 bases remaining between them. CDR1 SGHVS and CDR2 FNYEAQ come from the germline V gene. The CDR3 length is 12 residues. CDR3 DNA: TGTGCCAGCAGCACTTCTAACTATGGCTACACCTTC. This codes for CASSTSNYGYTF.

The CDR3 loop is CATSTRLDRDDSPLHF. The CDR3 DNA reads TGTGCCACCAGCACCCGCCTTGACAGGGATGATTCACCCCTCCACTTT. The chain recombines TRBV15 with TRBJ1-6, with 7 bases matching TRBD1. CDR1 is LNHNV and CDR2 is YYDKDF in the germline V gene (reference sequence). CDR3 length: 16 residues. V was clipped by 4 bases and J by 8 bases; unmatched bases: 11. Based on the CDR3 plus reference TRBV15 and TRBJ1-6, the full variable domain is DAMVIQNPRYQVTQFGKPVTLSCSQTLNHNVMYWYQQKSSQAPKLLFHYYDKDFNNEADTPDNFQSRRPNTSFCFLDIRSPGLGDTAMYLCATSTRLDRDDSPLHFGNGTRLTVT.

This clonotype has more than one count but fewer than ten. J is TRBJ1-5 and V is TRBV6-2 or TRBV6-3, with 7 bases lining up with TRBD1. There are 17 residues in the CDR3. V shed 3 bases, J shed 4 bases, and the junction held 12 bases outside the gene matches. Germline V gene data show CDR1 as MNHEY and CDR2 as SVGEGT. CDR3 loop: CASSYNVGTAGNQPQHF. The CDR3 DNA sequence: TGTGCCAGCAGTTATAACGTCGGGACAGCAGGGAATCAGCCCCAGCATTTT.

This clonotype was counted a few times. The chain links TRBV7-6 to TRBJ2-1; D is perhaps TRBD2 (7 bases). The CDR3 consists of 17 residues. Per the germline V gene, CDR1 is SGHVS and CDR2 is FNYEAQ. Trimming left V 4 bases short and J 0 bases short, with 16 bases between. The CDR3 DNA follows: TGTGCCAGCAGCTCGCCGAGGGGGGGCAGCTCCTACAATGAGCAGTTCTTC. Residues: CASSSPRGGSSYNEQFF.

The chain carries TRBV4-1 and TRBJ2-5, with D possibly matching TRBD2 (5 bases). The germline V gene has CDR1 MGHRA and CDR2 YSYEKL. CDR3 size: 16 residues. The V end lost 1 base, the J end lost 4 bases, and 16 bases lay between the germline ends. This chain's CDR3 is CASSQVTGNEVETQYF. Written as DNA, the CDR3 is TGCGCCAGCAGCCAAGTAACCGGGAACGAAGTAGAGACCCAGTACTTC.

This clonotype appeared a few times. The chain employs TRBV7-9 and TRBJ2-5; 7 bases are a match to TRBD2. V lost 7 bases, J lost 5 bases, and 10 bases stayed unmatched. Germline V gene data show CDR1 as SEHNR and CDR2 as FQNEAQ (reference sequence). This CDR3 is built from 14 residues. The CDR3 DNA reads as TGTGCCAGCATGTCCGCGGGAGTCGGGGAGACCCAGTACTTC. It is translated as CASMSAGVGETQYF.

The chain carries TRBV7-9 and TRBJ1-2; 7 nucleotides match TRBD1. This CDR3 region has 14 residues. Trimming cost V 5 bases and J 11 bases; bases outside gene matches: 14. Germline V lookup: CDR1 SEHNR, CDR2 FQNEAQ (reference sequence). The CDR3 loop is CASSPLGGGRGYTF. For the CDR3, the DNA is TGTGCCAGCAGCCCACTTGGAGGGGGCCGAGGGTACACCTTC.

This clonotype was seen only a few times. The gene calls are TRBV10-1 and TRBJ2-2; 8 nucleotides align to TRBD2. The CDR3 is 18 amino acids. The germline V gene encodes CDR1 WNHNN and CDR2 SYGVQD (reference sequence). Trimming removed 10 bases from V and 1 base from J; junction bases left unmatched: 17. The chain's CDR3 is CAIPILRGAELNTGELFF. CDR3 nucleotide sequence: TGCGCCATCCCGATCTTGCGGGGGGCCGAATTGAACACCGGGGAGCTGTTTTTT.

This clonotype was detected only a few times. The rearrangement links TRBV7-6 to TRBJ2-3, with 9 bases identical to TRBD2. This CDR3 is 17 amino acids long. Germline CDR1 reads SGHVS; CDR2 reads FNYEAQ. Germline trimming cut 6 bases from V and 2 bases from J; bases unmatched to any gene: 12. CDR3 in DNA: TGTGCCAGCAGTTCCCCCTCTAGCGGGGAAACCACAGATACGCAGTATTTT. Amino acid sequence: CASSSPSSGETTDTQYF.

J is TRBJ2-7 and V is TRBV4-3; tentatively, D is TRBD2 (6 bases). The CDR3 is 18 amino acids. Germline CDR1 reads LGHNA; CDR2 reads YSLEER. V was trimmed by 7 bases and J by 4 bases, leaving 29 bases between them. This CDR3 is CASITRPIDREMWYEQYF. In DNA, the CDR3 is TGCGCCAGCATCACAAGGCCGATCGACCGGGAGATGTGGTACGAGCAGTACTTC.

This sequence joins TRBV12-3 or TRBV12-4 and TRBJ1-2; D uncertain. The length of the CDR3 is 13 residues. Trimming stripped 5 bases from V and 4 bases from J, with 11 bases between. CDR3 sequence reads: CASSPSPPYGYTF. Written as DNA, the CDR3 is TGTGCCAGCAGTCCTAGCCCCCCCTATGGCTACACCTTC.

This clonotype was counted only a few times. This rearrangement joins TRBV18 to TRBJ1-1, with D possibly matching TRBD1 (5 bases). Germline V gene data show CDR1 as KGHSH and CDR2 as LQKENI. V lost 3 bases and J 6 bases, leaving 17 bases between the germline ends. The CDR3 is made up of 15 amino acids. This CDR3 is CASSPGPDPVPEAFF. Written as DNA, the CDR3 is TGTGCCAGCTCACCGGGGCCGGACCCGGTCCCTGAAGCTTTCTTT.